This T cell receptor (beta chain) derives from a study of T cell responses to AZD1222 COVID-19 vaccine. Sequenced by immunoSEQ multiplex PCR; TCRdb stores in-frame clones only, minus some. The sample lists about 150,000 clones; 85% were seen once. The CDR3 runs to 13 residues. The V gene's germline CDR1 is MNHEY and CDR2 SVGAGI. J gave up 8 bases and V 6 bases, and 4 bases lay outside the gene matches. Concerning this clone: The antigen remains undetermined.

Study-wide points: Spike-specific TCR breadth and depth went up after people got two AZD1222 doses. The donor cohort was predominantly white British with a female majority, and clonal diversity may have been underestimated.

This sequence joins TRBV6-5 and TRBJ1-6; 7 bases line up with TRBD1. The material sequenced was peripheral blood, taken 28 days after the second dose of the MenACWY control vaccine. This TCR came from an adult who received the MenACWY meningococcal vaccine as a control. The CDR3 bases are TGTGCCAGCAGGGATACAGGGGATTCACCCCTCCACTTT. Its translation: CASRDTGDSPLHF.